The entry that follows covers one T cell receptor beta chain sequence. The data were taken from a study of blood T cell repertoires in COVID-19. Study-wide context: Material from acute and convalescent COVID-19 was sourced from the United States, Italy and Spain.

Authors' processing steps: How many nucleated cells were present was estimated from reference gene primer amplification. The assay was immunoSEQ multiplex PCR, and TCRdb's table has in-frame clones only and misses some. V, J and clone size are taken as reported in that table, and D and trimming were inferred from the DNA itself. The sample has about 350,000 clones, almost 90% seen once. Germline CDR1 reads LNHDA; CDR2 reads SQIVND (reference sequence). This CDR3 contains 14 residues. The V end was cut by 5 bases, the J end by 10 bases, with 20 bases between. In assigning cohorts, the study relied on participant-reported clinical history.

The clonotype was recovered from a woman aged 25 to 45 who had been exposed to COVID-19. What was sequenced was PBMCs or T cells enriched from blood (not recorded which). The chain employs TRBV19 and TRBJ1-2; D might be TRBD1 (6 bases). For the CDR3, the DNA is TGTGCCAGTAGTTCGTCCGTGGGGGGGCGAGCCTACACCTTC. Translation gives CASSSSVGGRAYTF.